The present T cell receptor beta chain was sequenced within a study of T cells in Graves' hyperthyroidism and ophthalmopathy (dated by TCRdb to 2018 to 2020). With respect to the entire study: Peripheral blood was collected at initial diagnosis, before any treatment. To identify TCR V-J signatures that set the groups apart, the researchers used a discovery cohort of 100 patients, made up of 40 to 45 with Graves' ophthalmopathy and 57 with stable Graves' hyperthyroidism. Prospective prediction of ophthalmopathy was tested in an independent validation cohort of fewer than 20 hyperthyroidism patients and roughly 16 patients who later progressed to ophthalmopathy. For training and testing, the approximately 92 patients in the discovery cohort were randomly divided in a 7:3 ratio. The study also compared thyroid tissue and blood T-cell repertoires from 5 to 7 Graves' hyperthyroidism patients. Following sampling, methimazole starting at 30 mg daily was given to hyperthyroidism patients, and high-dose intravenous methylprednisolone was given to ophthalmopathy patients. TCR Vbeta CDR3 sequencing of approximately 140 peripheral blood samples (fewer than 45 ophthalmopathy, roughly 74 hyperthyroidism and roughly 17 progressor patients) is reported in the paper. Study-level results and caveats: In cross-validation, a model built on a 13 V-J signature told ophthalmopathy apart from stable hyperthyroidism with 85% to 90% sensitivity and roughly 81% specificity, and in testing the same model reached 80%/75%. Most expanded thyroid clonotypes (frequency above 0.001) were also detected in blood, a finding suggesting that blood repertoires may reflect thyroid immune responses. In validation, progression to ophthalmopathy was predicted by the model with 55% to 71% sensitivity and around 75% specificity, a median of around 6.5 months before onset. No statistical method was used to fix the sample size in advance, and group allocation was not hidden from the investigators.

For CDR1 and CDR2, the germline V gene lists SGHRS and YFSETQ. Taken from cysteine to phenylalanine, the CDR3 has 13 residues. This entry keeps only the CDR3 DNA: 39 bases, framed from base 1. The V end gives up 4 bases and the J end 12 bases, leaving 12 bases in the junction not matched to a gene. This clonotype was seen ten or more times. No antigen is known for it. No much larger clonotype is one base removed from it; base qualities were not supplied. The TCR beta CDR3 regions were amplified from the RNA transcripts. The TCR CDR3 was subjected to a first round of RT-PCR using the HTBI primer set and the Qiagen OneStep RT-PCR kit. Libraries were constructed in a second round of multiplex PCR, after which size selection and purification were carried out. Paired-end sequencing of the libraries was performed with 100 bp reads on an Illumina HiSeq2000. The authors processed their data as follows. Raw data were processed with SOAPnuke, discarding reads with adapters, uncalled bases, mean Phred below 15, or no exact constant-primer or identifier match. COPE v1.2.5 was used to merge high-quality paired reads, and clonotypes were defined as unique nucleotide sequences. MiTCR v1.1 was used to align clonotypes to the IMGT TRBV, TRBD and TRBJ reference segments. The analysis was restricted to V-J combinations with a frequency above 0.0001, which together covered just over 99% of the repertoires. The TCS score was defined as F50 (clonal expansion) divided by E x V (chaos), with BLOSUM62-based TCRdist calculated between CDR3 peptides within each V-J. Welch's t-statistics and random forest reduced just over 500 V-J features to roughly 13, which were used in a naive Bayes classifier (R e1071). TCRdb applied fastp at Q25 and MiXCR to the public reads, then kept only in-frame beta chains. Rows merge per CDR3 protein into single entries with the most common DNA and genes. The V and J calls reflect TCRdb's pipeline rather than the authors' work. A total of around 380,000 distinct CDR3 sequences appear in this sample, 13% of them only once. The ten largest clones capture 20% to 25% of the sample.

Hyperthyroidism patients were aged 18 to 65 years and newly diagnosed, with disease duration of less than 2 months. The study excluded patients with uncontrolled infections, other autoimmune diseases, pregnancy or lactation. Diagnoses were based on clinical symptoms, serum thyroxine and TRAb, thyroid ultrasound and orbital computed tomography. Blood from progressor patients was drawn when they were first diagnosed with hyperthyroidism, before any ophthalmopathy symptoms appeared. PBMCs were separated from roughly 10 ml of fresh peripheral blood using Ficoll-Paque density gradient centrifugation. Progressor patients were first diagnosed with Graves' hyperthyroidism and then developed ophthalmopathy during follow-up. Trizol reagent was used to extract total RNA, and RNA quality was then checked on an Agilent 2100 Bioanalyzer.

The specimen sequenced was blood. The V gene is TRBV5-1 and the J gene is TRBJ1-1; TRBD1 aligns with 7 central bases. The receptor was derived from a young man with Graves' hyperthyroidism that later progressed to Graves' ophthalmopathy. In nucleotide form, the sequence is TGCGCCAGCAGCCGGACCGAACAGGGGACGCCTTTCTTT. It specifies CASSRTEQGTPFF.